The rows below give T cell receptor beta chains drawn from one sample of a study of blood T cell repertoires in COVID-19. Profiling relied on immunoSEQ multiplex PCR, and the TCRdb table lists in-frame clones only, not all of them. The table has approximately 190,000 clones, around 86% seen once; the top ten hold approximately 6.5%. Sequencing was carried out using peripheral blood. The receptor source for this set is a woman in her 40s with acute or convalescent COVID-19. Each CDR3 is given with its conserved first and last residue. The order of the fields is CDR3 protein, CDR3 DNA, D gene, CDR3 length, clone size, J gene, V gene. The D gene is left open where the match is weak. The listing skips clone size in some rows; elsewhere it reads once, few, many or a size class.

CASSEFGSSGANVLTF,TGTGCCAGCAGTGAATTCGGGAGCTCTGGGGCCAACGTCCTGACTTTC,NA,16,NA,TRBJ2-6,TRBV2
CASSAAVSTLNTEAFF,TGTGCCAGCAGCGCCGCAGTCTCAACACTGAACACTGAAGCTTTCTTT,NA,16,NA,TRBJ1-1,TRBV9
CATSRQGKTYEQYF,TGTGCCACCAGCAGACAGGGGAAAACATACGAGCAGTACTTC,NA,14,few,TRBJ2-7,TRBV15
CASSLSPPGLALSPLHF,TGTGCCAGCAGCTTATCCCCCCCGGGACTGGCTCTTTCACCCCTCCACTTT,NA,17,NA,TRBJ1-6,TRBV7-9
CASHKGGPRQPQHF,TGTGCAAGTCACAAGGGGGGGCCGAGGCAGCCCCAGCATTTT,NA,14,NA,TRBJ1-5,TRBV12-2
CASSLRQPAYGYTF,TGCGCCAGCAGCCTCCGACAGCCGGCCTATGGCTACACCTTC,NA,14,NA,TRBJ1-2,TRBV4-1
CASSLDRDRAGEQYF,TGTGCCAGCAGCCTTGACCGGGACAGGGCGGGAGAGCAGTACTTC,TRBD1,15,NA,TRBJ2-7,TRBV7-2
CASSDRVGEQPQHF,TGTGCCAGCAGCGACAGGGTAGGCGAGCAGCCCCAGCATTTT,TRBD1,14,NA,TRBJ1-5,TRBV5-6
CASSDRGRGYGYTF,TGCGCCAGCAGTGATCGCGGCAGGGGGTATGGCTACACCTTC,TRBD1,14,NA,TRBJ1-2,TRBV10-2
CASSDSSGRHTDTQYF,TGTGCCAGCAGTGACTCTAGCGGGAGACACACAGATACGCAGTATTTT,TRBD2,16,NA,TRBJ2-3,TRBV6-4
CASSRLAGGYEQYF,TGTGCCAGCAGCCGACTAGCAGGAGGCTACGAGCAGTACTTC,TRBD2,14,NA,TRBJ2-7,TRBV3-1/TRBV3-2
CASTGQYNSPLHF,TGTGCCAGTACCGGACAGTATAATTCACCCCTCCACTTT,NA,13,NA,TRBJ1-6,TRBV12-3/TRBV12-4
CASSQAGTGPREQYF,TGTGCCAGCAGCCAAGCCGGGACAGGGCCCCGCGAGCAGTACTTC,TRBD1,15,NA,TRBJ2-7,TRBV3-1/TRBV3-2
CASSLADTGWDEQFF,TGTGCCAGCAGCTTAGCTGATACAGGATGGGATGAGCAGTTCTTC,NA,15,NA,TRBJ2-1,TRBV7-9
CASSFPGQFSPLHF,TGTGCCAGCAGCTTCCCGGGACAGTTTTCACCCCTCCACTTT,TRBD1,14,NA,TRBJ1-6,TRBV7-6
CASSSTQGAENQPQHF,TGTGCCAGTAGTTCCACGCAGGGGGCGGAAAATCAGCCCCAGCATTTT,TRBD1,16,few,TRBJ1-5,TRBV19
CASRPGTVGVGNIQYF,TGTGCCAGCAGGCCCGGGACAGTCGGGGTAGGAAACATTCAGTACTTC,TRBD1,16,NA,TRBJ2-4,TRBV27
CASSLARSGYEQYF,TGTGCCAGCAGCTTAGCGAGGTCTGGATACGAGCAGTACTTC,NA,14,NA,TRBJ2-7,TRBV7-2
CASSLYGASTVDEQFF,TGTGCCAGCAGTCTTTATGGGGCCTCCACGGTGGATGAGCAGTTCTTC,NA,16,NA,TRBJ2-1,TRBV3-1/TRBV3-2
CASSQDGGTGGVYKQYF,TGTGCCAGCAGCCAAGATGGGGGGACAGGGGGCGTCTACAAGCAGTACTTC,TRBD1,17,NA,TRBJ2-7,TRBV4-2
CASSSTGLSGYTF,TGTGCCAGCAGCTCAACAGGGTTGAGTGGCTACACCTTC,NA,13,few,TRBJ1-2,TRBV28
CASSDGPPSSRQSDTQYF,TGTGCCAGCAGTGACGGTCCGCCGTCTTCTAGACAGTCAGATACGCAGTATTTT,NA,18,NA,TRBJ2-3,TRBV2
CASSSRDYTDTQYF,TGCGCCAGCAGCTCCAGGGACTACACAGATACGCAGTATTTT,TRBD2,14,NA,TRBJ2-3,TRBV5-1
CASSQDGGQGGQPQHF,TGTGCCAGCAGCCAAGATGGAGGACAGGGCGGTCAGCCCCAGCATTTT,TRBD1,16,NA,TRBJ1-5,TRBV3-1/TRBV3-2
CATSRPRGNGGPQHF,TGTGCCACCAGCAGACCCCGGGGTAACGGGGGGCCCCAGCATTTT,NA,15,NA,TRBJ1-5,TRBV15
CASSSGTTGGTGELFF,TGTGCCAGCAGCTCAGGCACGACGGGGGGAACCGGGGAGCTGTTTTTT,TRBD2,16,NA,TRBJ2-2,TRBV5-4
CASSPTTGVYEQYF,TGTGCCAGCAGCCCCACAACAGGTGTGTACGAGCAGTACTTC,NA,14,few,TRBJ2-7,TRBV3-1/TRBV3-2
CASSFRDFTANTGELFF,TGCGCCAGCAGCTTCCGGGACTTCACTGCGAACACCGGGGAGCTGTTTTTT,NA,17,NA,TRBJ2-2,TRBV4-1
CASPLPTSGSPDTQYF,TGTGCCAGCCCCCTCCCCACTAGCGGGAGCCCCGATACGCAGTATTTT,TRBD2,16,NA,TRBJ2-3,TRBV2
CASTRAAYNSPLHF,TGTGCCAGCACCAGGGCAGCCTATAATTCACCCCTCCACTTT,NA,14,NA,TRBJ1-6,TRBV28
CSASGSTQYF,TGCAGTGCTAGCGGGAGTACGCAGTATTTT,NA,10,NA,TRBJ2-3,TRBV20-1
CASSGSFQETQYF,TGTGCCAGCAGTGGGAGCTTCCAAGAGACCCAGTACTTC,NA,13,NA,TRBJ2-5,TRBV7-2
CASSPPDRENQPQHF,TGTGCCAGCAGCCCCCCGGACAGGGAAAATCAGCCCCAGCATTTT,TRBD1,15,NA,TRBJ1-5,TRBV28
CASSNPREGETQYF,TGTGCCAGCAGCAATCCGAGGGAGGGGGAGACCCAGTACTTC,TRBD2,14,NA,TRBJ2-5,TRBV7-2
CASSRTGTGGVTEAFF,TGTGCCAGCTCACGAACTGGGACAGGGGGGGTCACTGAAGCTTTCTTT,TRBD1,16,few,TRBJ1-1,TRBV18
CASSYKNGQGLNYGYTF,TGTGCCAGCAGCTATAAGAACGGACAGGGGCTTAACTATGGCTACACCTTC,TRBD1,17,few,TRBJ1-2,TRBV7-9
CASSRQGPNEKLFF,TGCGCCAGCAGCCGCCAGGGCCCAAATGAAAAACTGTTTTTT,NA,14,NA,TRBJ1-4,TRBV5-1
CASSYFGGAGETQYF,TGTGCCAGCAGTTACTTCGGGGGGGCCGGGGAGACCCAGTACTTC,TRBD2,15,few,TRBJ2-5,TRBV6-6
CASSHSGGSGAYNEQFF,TGTGCCAGCAGCCATTCGGGCGGGAGCGGAGCCTACAATGAGCAGTTCTTC,TRBD2,17,NA,TRBJ2-1,TRBV3-1/TRBV3-2
CASGYRDRDNQPQHF,TGTGCCAGCGGCTACCGGGACAGGGACAATCAGCCCCAGCATTTT,TRBD1,15,NA,TRBJ1-5,TRBV2
CASRGEADTQYF,TGTGCCAGCAGAGGGGAGGCAGATACGCAGTATTTT,NA,12,NA,TRBJ2-3,TRBV6-5
CASSIATRQLNQPQHF,TGTGCCAGTAGTATTGCCACCCGACAGCTTAATCAGCCCCAGCATTTT,NA,16,few,TRBJ1-5,TRBV19
CATPRTGSTGELFF,TGTGCCACCCCTAGGACAGGGTCCACCGGGGAGCTGTTTTTT,TRBD1,14,NA,TRBJ2-2,TRBV28
CASQDRIYSNQPQHF,TGTGCCAGCCAAGACAGGATTTATAGCAATCAGCCCCAGCATTTT,NA,15,NA,TRBJ1-5,TRBV6-5
CASNDEVSYEQYF,TGTGCCAGCAACGACGAGGTGTCCTACGAGCAGTACTTC,NA,13,NA,TRBJ2-7,TRBV25-1
CASSLHPSYEQYF,TGTGCCAGCAGCTTACATCCCTCCTACGAGCAGTACTTC,NA,13,NA,TRBJ2-7,TRBV5-5
CASSSDRNTIYF,TGTGCCAGCAGCTCCGACAGAAACACCATATATTTT,NA,12,NA,TRBJ1-3,TRBV7-2
CASSGRGEGYTF,TGTGCCAGCAGCGGGAGGGGGGAAGGCTACACCTTC,NA,12,NA,TRBJ1-2,TRBV11-2
CASSMGQVGREQFF,TGTGCCAGCAGTATGGGACAGGTCGGTCGTGAGCAGTTCTTC,TRBD1,14,NA,TRBJ2-1,TRBV25-1
CASSGSSNQPQHF,TGTGCCAGCAGCGGGAGTAGCAATCAGCCCCAGCATTTT,NA,13,few,TRBJ1-5,TRBV2